Reported below is one T cell receptor (beta chain). This record comes from a study of blood T cells in healthy people across ages. Study summary: Template switching picked up about one barcoded beta molecule for each two T cells.

A second roughly 6 to 12 cycle PCR used barcoded and J-beta primers. Every cDNA molecule bore a tag from a template-switch adaptor containing 12 random nucleotides. A single record per CDR3 protein comes from TCRdb applying MiXCR to the 5' RACE reads. The sample shows approximately 1,100,000 distinct CDR3 sequences, 45% of them seen only once. The clonotype was recovered from a woman aged 60-70 years in good health. What was sequenced was blood.

The CDR3 bases are TGTGCCAGCAGCTTAGCAGGGGGCGCCCCTCATATCTATGGCTACACCTTC. Residues: CASSLAGGAPHIYGYTF. V gene TRBV7-9 combines with J gene TRBJ1-2, with 7 bases matching TRBD1. CDR1 and CDR2 from the germline V gene are SEHNR and FQNEAQ (reference sequence). CDR3 length equals 17 residues. V was pared by 0 bases and J by 4 bases, with 11 bases of the junction left unmatched.